This T cell receptor beta chain appears in the sequencing data of a study of cytomegalovirus exposure and HLA in healthy donors. Overall study findings and caveats: It was reported that TCR beta sequences correctly inferred the HLA-A and HLA-B alleles for most subjects. Later on, analysis showed that most CMV-associated TCR beta chains appeared to be HLA-restricted.

Details on this clone: Its antigen remains unidentified.

This CDR3 has 14 amino acids. V shed 0 bases and J 4 bases; nucleotides not matched to a gene: 2. CDR1 is SEHNR and CDR2 is FQNEAQ in the germline V gene (reference sequence). The study ran its PCR with 60 Vbeta and 13 Jbeta primers. Assay used: immunoSEQ multiplex PCR; TCRdb lists only in-frame clones, some missing. The data contain about 100,000 clones, about 75% of them seen just once; the ten biggest clones take up 13% to 15%. Sequencing was carried out using PBMCs. This sequence originates from a male donor in good health and CMV-seropositive. The V and J genes are TRBV7-9 and TRBJ1-2, with 7 bases that match TRBD1. The DNA of the CDR3 is TGTGCCAGCAGCTTAGCAGGGGGCAGCTATGGCTACACCTTC. It is translated as CASSLAGGSYGYTF. Full variable domain (rest looked up from reference TRBV7-9 and TRBJ1-2): DTGVSQNPRHKITKRGQNVTFRCDPISEHNRLYWYRQTLGQGPEFLTYFQNEAQLEKSRLLSDRFSAERPKGSFSTLEIQRTEQGDSAMYLCASSLAGGSYGYTFGSGTRLTVV.